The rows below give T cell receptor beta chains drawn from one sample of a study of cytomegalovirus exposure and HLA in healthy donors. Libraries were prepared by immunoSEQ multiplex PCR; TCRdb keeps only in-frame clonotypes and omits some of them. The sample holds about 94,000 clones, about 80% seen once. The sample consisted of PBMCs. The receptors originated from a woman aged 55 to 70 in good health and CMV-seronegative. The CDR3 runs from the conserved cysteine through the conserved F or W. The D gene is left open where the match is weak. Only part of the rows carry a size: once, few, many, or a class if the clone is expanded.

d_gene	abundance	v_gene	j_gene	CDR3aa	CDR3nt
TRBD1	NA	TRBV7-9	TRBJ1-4	CASSLRVDRVNEKLFF	TGTGCCAGCAGCTTACGGGTCGACAGGGTTAATGAAAAACTGTTTTTT
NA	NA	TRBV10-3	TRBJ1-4	CAITERKDEKLFF	TGTGCCATCACGGAGAGGAAGGATGAAAAACTGTTTTTT
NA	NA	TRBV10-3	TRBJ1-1	CAISDGVSSEAFF	TGTGCCATCAGTGATGGAGTCTCAAGCGAAGCTTTCTTT
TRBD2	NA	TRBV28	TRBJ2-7	CASSHAVRTSGGSYEQYF	TGTGCCAGCAGTCATGCCGTGCGGACTAGCGGGGGGTCCTACGAGCAGTACTTC
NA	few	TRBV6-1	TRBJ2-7	CASSEDRLSYEQYF	TGTGCCAGCAGTGAGGACAGACTCTCCTACGAGCAGTACTTC
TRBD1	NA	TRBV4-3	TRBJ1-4	CASRLQGASNEKLFF	TGCGCCAGCAGACTACAGGGGGCCTCGAATGAAAAACTGTTTTTT
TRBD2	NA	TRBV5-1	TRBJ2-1	CASSFPTSGSYNEQFF	TGCGCCAGCAGCTTCCCGACTAGCGGTTCCTACAATGAGCAGTTCTTC
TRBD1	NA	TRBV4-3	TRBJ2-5	CASSQGQGAETQYF	TGCGCCAGCAGCCAAGGGCAGGGGGCAGAGACCCAGTACTTC
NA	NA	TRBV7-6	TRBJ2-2	CASSPGGRDGELFF	TGTGCCAGCAGCCCCGGAGGGAGAGACGGGGAGCTGTTTTTT
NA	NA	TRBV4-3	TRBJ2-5	CASSQEAQGGETQYF	TGCGCCAGCAGCCAAGAGGCACAGGGGGGGGAGACCCAGTACTTC
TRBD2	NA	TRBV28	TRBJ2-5	CASSFRTSGRAGQETQYF	TGTGCCAGCAGTTTTCGGACTAGCGGGAGGGCGGGGCAAGAGACCCAGTACTTC
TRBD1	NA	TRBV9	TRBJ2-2	CASSASGGQANTGELFF	TGTGCCAGCAGCGCGTCAGGGGGACAGGCTAACACCGGGGAGCTGTTTTTT
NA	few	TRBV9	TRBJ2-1	CASSPRRTLDNEQFF	TGTGCCAGCAGCCCCCGGAGGACTCTCGACAATGAGCAGTTCTTC
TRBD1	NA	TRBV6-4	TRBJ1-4	CASRDSGGQMGEKLFF	TGTGCCAGCAGAGACTCAGGGGGCCAAATGGGGGAAAAACTGTTTTTT
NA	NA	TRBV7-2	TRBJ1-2	CASSLGWGPSYGYTF	TGTGCCAGCAGCTTAGGGTGGGGGCCAAGCTATGGCTACACCTTC
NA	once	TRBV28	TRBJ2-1	CASSSLGENEQFF	TGTGCCAGCAGCTCCCTAGGTGAAAATGAGCAGTTCTTC
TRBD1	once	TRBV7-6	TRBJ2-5	CASSSDGQGLSETQYF	TGTGCCAGCAGCTCGGACGGACAGGGGTTGTCAGAGACCCAGTACTTC